The text below deals with one T cell receptor beta chain. Roughly 84 million PBMCs served as the genomic DNA source for unsorted samples. Roughly 27,000 T cell genomes, or around 330 ng DNA, went into replicate PCRs of unsorted PBMC. Unsorted PBMCs provided DNA that was sequenced on ten immunoSEQ deep assay plates. Authors' data handling: Because ImmunoSEQ provided only junction sequences with no quality scores, the filtering differed. Repertoires were generated with immunoSEQ multiplex PCR, while TCRdb's copy carries only in-frame clones and drops some. That table gives V, J and clone size, and the DNA gave D and trimming. Found here are 450,000 to 500,000 clones, around 80% of them singletons; the top ten hold over 9.5%. Per the germline V gene, CDR1 is SGHAT and CDR2 is FQNNGV. Trimming removed 1 base at V and 4 bases at J, with 11 bases between. The CDR3 sequence is 15 residues long. The data originate from a study of shared clonotypes between healthy human individuals.

The receptor's source is a woman in her forties in good health. Some clones in this sample may be carry-over from other donors' samples. V is TRBV11-2 and J is TRBJ2-1; possibly TRBD1 for D (5 bases). Sequenced: PBMCs. CDR3 in DNA: TGTGCCAGCAGCTTAGCGGTGGGGCTATACAATGAGCAGTTCTTC. This encodes CASSLAVGLYNEQFF.